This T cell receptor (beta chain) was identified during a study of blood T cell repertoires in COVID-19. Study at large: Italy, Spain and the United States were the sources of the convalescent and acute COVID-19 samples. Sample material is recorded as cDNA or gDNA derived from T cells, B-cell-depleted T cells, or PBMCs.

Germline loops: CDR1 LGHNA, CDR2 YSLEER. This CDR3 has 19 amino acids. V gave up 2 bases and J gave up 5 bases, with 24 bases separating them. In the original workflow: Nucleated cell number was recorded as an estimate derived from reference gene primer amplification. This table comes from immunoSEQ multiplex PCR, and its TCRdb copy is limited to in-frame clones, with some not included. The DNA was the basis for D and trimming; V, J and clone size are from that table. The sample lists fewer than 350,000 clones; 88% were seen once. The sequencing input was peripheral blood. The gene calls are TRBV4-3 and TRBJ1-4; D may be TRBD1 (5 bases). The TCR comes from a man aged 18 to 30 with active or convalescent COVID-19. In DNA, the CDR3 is TGCGCCAGCAGCCAACGGAATGGACCAGGGTTACCCGGAAATGAAAAACTGTTTTTT. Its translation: CASSQRNGPGLPGNEKLFF.